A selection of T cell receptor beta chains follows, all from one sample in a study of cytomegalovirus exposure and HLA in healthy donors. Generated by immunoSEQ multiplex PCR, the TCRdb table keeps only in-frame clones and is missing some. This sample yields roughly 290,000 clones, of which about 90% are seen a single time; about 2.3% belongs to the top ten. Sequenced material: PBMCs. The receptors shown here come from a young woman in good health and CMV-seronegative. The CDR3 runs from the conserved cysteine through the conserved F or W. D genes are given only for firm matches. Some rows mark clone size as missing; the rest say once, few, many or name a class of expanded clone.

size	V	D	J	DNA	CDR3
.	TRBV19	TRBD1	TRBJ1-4	TGTGCCAGCAGGGACAGGGCCGGGACTAATGAAAAACTGTTTTTT	CASRDRAGTNEKLFF
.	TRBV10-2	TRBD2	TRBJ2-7	TGCGCCAGCAGTGATCCCAGCGGGGCTAGTTTAGAGCAGTACTTC	CASSDPSGASLEQYF
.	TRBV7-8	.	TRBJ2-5	TGTGCCAGCAGCTTGGGGAGAGGTTGGCAGGGGGAGACCCAGTACTTC	CASSLGRGWQGETQYF
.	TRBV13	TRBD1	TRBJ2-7	TGTGCCAGCAGCCCCCCGACAGGGGACGGCTACGAGCAGTACTTC	CASSPPTGDGYEQYF
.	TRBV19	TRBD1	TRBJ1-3	TGTGCCAGTAGTACGACAGGGAGCTCTGGAAACACCATATATTTT	CASSTTGSSGNTIYF
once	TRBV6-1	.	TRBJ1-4	TGTGCCATCTCAGAGGGAGGGTTTGAAAAACTGTTTTTT	CAISEGGFEKLFF
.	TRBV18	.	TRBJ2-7	TGTGCCAGCTCCCTCAGACAGGACTCCTACGAGCAGTACTTC	CASSLRQDSYEQYF
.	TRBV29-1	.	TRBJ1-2	TGCAGCGTCGACTTAGCAGGGGAAGAAGAAGCTAACTATGGCTACACCTTC	CSVDLAGEEEANYGYTF
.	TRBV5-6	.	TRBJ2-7	TGTGCCAGCAGTGGATCGCGTGGGCGGCGGGACGAGCAGTACTTC	CASSGSRGRRDEQYF
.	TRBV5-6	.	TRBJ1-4	TGTGCCAGCAGCTTGGCCGGGAGGGTTGAAAGAACTAATGAAAAACTGTTTTTT	CASSLAGRVERTNEKLFF